Listed below are T cell receptor beta chains from one sample, sequenced in a study of control samples from healthy donors and cancer patients. The protocol was immunoSEQ multiplex PCR, while the TCRdb copy is restricted to in-frame clones and leaves out a portion. This sample carries 55,000 to 70,000 clones, 90% of them seen once, and the ten largest clones take 6%. The sequenced sample consisted of PBMCs. All receptors derive from a man between 60 and 75 years old with colorectal cancer. CDR3s include the opening cysteine and the closing phenylalanine or tryptophan. The D gene is left open where the match is weak. The size of a clone is reported for some rows only, either as once, few or many, or as a class for expanded clones.

d_call	cdr3_length	v_call	clone_size	j_call	cdr3_aa	cdr3_nt
-	14	TRBV24-1	-	TRBJ2-1	CATSDLPNYNEQFF	TGTGCCACCAGTGATTTGCCCAACTACAATGAGCAGTTCTTC
TRBD1	15	TRBV6-2/TRBV6-3	-	TRBJ2-1	CASSPQGSGLNEQFF	TGTGCCAGCAGTCCACAGGGGAGCGGCCTGAATGAGCAGTTCTTC
-	15	TRBV5-1	-	TRBJ2-1	CASSLAAGSYNEQFF	TGCGCCAGCAGCTTGGCCGCGGGCTCCTACAATGAGCAGTTCTTC
-	16	TRBV7-8	-	TRBJ1-4	CASSLNSIATNEKLFF	TGTGCCAGCAGCTTAAACTCCATTGCAACTAATGAAAAACTGTTTTTT
-	13	TRBV12-3/TRBV12-4	-	TRBJ2-7	CASGKRGSYEQYF	TGTGCCAGCGGAAAACGGGGATCCTACGAGCAGTACTTC
-	14	TRBV19	few	TRBJ1-5	CASTLVGGNQPQHF	TGTGCCAGTACCTTGGTGGGGGGCAATCAGCCCCAGCATTTT
-	13	TRBV18	-	TRBJ1-1	CASSLVPNTEAFF	TGTGCCAGCTCACTGGTCCCGAACACTGAAGCTTTCTTT
-	14	TRBV5-4	-	TRBJ1-1	CASSYYGGVTEAFF	TGTGCCAGCAGCTACTACGGAGGGGTCACTGAAGCTTTCTTT
-	14	TRBV12-5	few	TRBJ1-3	CASSPTESGNTIYF	TGTGCTAGCTCTCCGACGGAGTCTGGAAACACCATATATTTT
TRBD1	13	TRBV19	few	TRBJ1-2	CASSVGQGNGYTF	TGTGCCAGTAGTGTCGGACAGGGGAATGGCTACACCTTC
-	16	TRBV5-1	once	TRBJ1-2	CASSLGAGAALYGYTF	TGCGCCAGCAGCTTGGGGGCCGGCGCGGCACTCTATGGCTACACCTTC
TRBD2	14	TRBV19	-	TRBJ2-3	CARETSGGPDTQYF	TGTGCCAGGGAGACTAGCGGGGGGCCGGATACGCAGTATTTT
-	14	TRBV6-2/TRBV6-3	-	TRBJ1-5	CASSYSGPTEPQHF	TGTGCCAGCAGTTACTCCGGGCCCACGGAGCCCCAGCATTTT
-	14	TRBV7-9	-	TRBJ1-2	CASSLEGLYYGYTF	TGTGCCAGCAGCTTAGAAGGGCTTTATTATGGCTACACCTTC
-	11	TRBV5-4	-	TRBJ2-1	CASSLGGEQFF	TGTGCCAGCAGCCTCGGGGGTGAGCAGTTCTTC
-	11	TRBV10-3	-	TRBJ2-5	CATRTQETQYF	TGTGCCACCCGTACCCAAGAGACCCAGTACTTC
-	13	TRBV6-5	-	TRBJ2-7	CASLIGAGYEQYF	TGTGCCAGCTTAATAGGGGCGGGCTACGAGCAGTACTTC
TRBD1	14	TRBV30	-	TRBJ1-5	CAWSPRTGIQPQHF	TGTGCCTGGAGTCCCAGGACAGGGATTCAGCCCCAGCATTTT
-	11	TRBV11-2	-	TRBJ1-1	CASSFHTEAFF	TGTGCCAGCAGCTTCCACACTGAAGCTTTCTTT
TRBD2	14	TRBV7-8	-	TRBJ2-3	CASSLAGGADTQYF	TGTGCCAGCAGCTTAGCGGGGGGGGCAGATACGCAGTATTTT
-	16	TRBV7-2	-	TRBJ2-5	CASSPPVIGFGETQYF	TGTGCCAGCAGCCCCCCCGTTATCGGGTTCGGAGAGACCCAGTACTTC
-	13	TRBV7-6	-	TRBJ2-3	CASSLEVLDTQYF	TGTGCCAGCAGCTTAGAGGTCCTGGATACGCAGTATTTT